These T cell receptor beta chains were read from a single sample in a study of blood T cell repertoires in COVID-19. Libraries were prepared by immunoSEQ multiplex PCR; TCRdb keeps only in-frame clonotypes and omits some of them. The data show around 66,000 clones, with around 80% seen just once and about 9.8% held by the top ten. Material for sequencing was peripheral blood. These receptors originate from a human donor in a cohort sampled during active COVID-19. Each CDR3 is given with its conserved first and last residue. The D gene is left open where the match is weak. The listing skips clone size in some rows; elsewhere it reads once, few, many or a size class.

d_call	clone_size	j_call	v_call	cdr3_aa	cdr3_nt
TRBD1	few	TRBJ2-7	TRBV14	CASSRTGGTYEQYF	TGTGCCAGCAGCCGGACAGGGGGAACCTACGAGCAGTACTTC
-	-	TRBJ1-2	TRBV7-9	CASSPSRDSYGYTF	TGTGCCAGCAGCCCCTCCCGGGACTCCTATGGCTACACCTTC
TRBD2	-	TRBJ2-7	TRBV27	CASSAYDTSGTYEQYF	TGTGCCAGCAGTGCCTACGATACTAGCGGTACCTACGAGCAGTACTTC
TRBD1	-	TRBJ1-5	TRBV7-9	CASSQGTGNQPQHF	TGTGCCAGCAGCCAAGGGACAGGCAATCAGCCCCAGCATTTT
-	-	TRBJ1-2	TRBV24-1	CATSLNNYGYTF	TGTGCCACCAGCCTAAACAACTATGGCTACACCTTC
TRBD1	-	TRBJ1-5	TRBV28	CASTNGRDRGLVSNQPQHF	TGTGCCAGCACCAATGGCCGGGACAGGGGGTTGGTAAGCAATCAGCCCCAGCATTTT
TRBD2	few	TRBJ2-1	TRBV11-2	CASSSAGGPGNEQFF	TGTGCCAGCAGCTCAGCGGGAGGGCCGGGCAATGAGCAGTTCTTC
-	-	TRBJ1-1	TRBV11-3	CASSLDDGLVLFF	TGTGCCAGCAGCTTAGATGATGGTCTCGTACTGTTCTTT
-	-	TRBJ1-5	TRBV27	CASRNNSNRASSNQPQHF	TGTGCCAGCAGAAACAACTCAAACAGGGCCTCGAGCAATCAGCCCCAGCATTTT
TRBD2	-	TRBJ2-2	TRBV6-4	CASSGLAGTGELFF	TGTGCCAGTTCGGGACTAGCGGGCACCGGGGAGCTGTTTTTT
-	-	TRBJ1-6	TRBV7-8	CASSFGQINSPLHF	TGTGCCAGCAGCTTCGGACAGATTAATTCACCCCTCCACTTT
-	-	TRBJ2-6	TRBV20-1	CSAPGHDVLTF	TGCAGTGCCCCCGGACACGACGTCCTGACTTTC
-	-	TRBJ2-5	TRBV14	CASSQFGLDPETQYF	TGTGCCAGCAGCCAATTCGGGTTAGACCCAGAGACCCAGTACTTC
-	-	TRBJ2-5	TRBV14	CASSQDPAKRSEETQYF	TGTGCCAGCAGCCAAGATCCGGCAAAACGGAGTGAAGAGACCCAGTACTTC
-	-	TRBJ2-7	TRBV7-2	CASSSRGGSYEQYF	TGTGCCAGCAGCTCGCGGGGAGGCTCCTACGAGCAGTACTTC
TRBD2	-	TRBJ2-7	TRBV27	CASSRGGRERSYEQYF	TGTGCCAGCAGTCGGGGAGGGAGGGAGAGGTCCTACGAGCAGTACTTC
-	-	TRBJ2-1	TRBV15	CATSRPYNEQFF	TGTGCCACCAGCAGACCTTACAATGAGCAGTTCTTC
-	once	TRBJ2-7	TRBV7-2	CASSVDGGGREQYF	TGTGCCAGCAGCGTAGACGGCGGGGGCCGCGAGCAGTACTTC
-	few	TRBJ1-4	TRBV2	CASSDDRGGTEKLFF	TGTGCCAGCAGTGACGATCGGGGAGGGACTGAAAAACTGTTTTTT
TRBD1	-	TRBJ1-5	TRBV19	CASSIQGAKPQHF	TGTGCCAGTAGTATCCAGGGGGCGAAGCCCCAGCATTTT